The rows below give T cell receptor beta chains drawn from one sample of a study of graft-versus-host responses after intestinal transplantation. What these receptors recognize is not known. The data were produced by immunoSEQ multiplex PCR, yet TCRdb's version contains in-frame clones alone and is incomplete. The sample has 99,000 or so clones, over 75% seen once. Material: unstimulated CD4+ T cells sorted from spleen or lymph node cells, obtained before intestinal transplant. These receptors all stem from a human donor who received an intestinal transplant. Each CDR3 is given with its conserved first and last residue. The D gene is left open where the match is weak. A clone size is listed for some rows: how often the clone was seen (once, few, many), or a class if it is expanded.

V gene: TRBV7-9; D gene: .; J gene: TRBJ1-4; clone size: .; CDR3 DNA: TGTGCCAGCAGCCCCGGAGAGACCTTTAATGAAAAACTGTTTTTT; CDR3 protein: CASSPGETFNEKLFF
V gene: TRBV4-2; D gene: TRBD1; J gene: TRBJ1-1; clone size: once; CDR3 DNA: TGTGCCAGCAGCCGCTCGGGACAGAACTATGAAGCTTTCTTT; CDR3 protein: CASSRSGQNYEAFF
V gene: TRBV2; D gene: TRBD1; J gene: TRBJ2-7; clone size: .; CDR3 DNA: TGTGCCAGCAGTGGAGATCCGGGACAGGGCTCCTACGAGCAGTACTTC; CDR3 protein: CASSGDPGQGSYEQYF
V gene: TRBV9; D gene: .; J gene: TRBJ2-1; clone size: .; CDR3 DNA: TGTGCCAGCAGCGTTGTAGGGAGCTTCTACAATGAGCAGTTCTTC; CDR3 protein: CASSVVGSFYNEQFF
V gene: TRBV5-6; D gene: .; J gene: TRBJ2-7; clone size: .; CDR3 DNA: TGTGCCAGCAGCCCCCGGGACAACTCCTACGAGCAGTACTTC; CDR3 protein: CASSPRDNSYEQYF
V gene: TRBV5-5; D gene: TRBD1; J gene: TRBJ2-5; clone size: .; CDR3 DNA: TGTGCCAGCAGCCACTGGGACAGGGAGGAGACCCAGTACTTC; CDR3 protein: CASSHWDREETQYF
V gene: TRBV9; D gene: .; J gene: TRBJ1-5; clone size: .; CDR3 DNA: TGTGCCAGCAGCGCAAGGGGGGGCAATCAGCCCCAGCATTTT; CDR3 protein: CASSARGGNQPQHF
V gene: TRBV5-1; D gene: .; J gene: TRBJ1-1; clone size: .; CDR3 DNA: TGCGCCAGCAGCTTGGCTCCGGACGCGAACACTGAAGCTTTCTTT; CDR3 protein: CASSLAPDANTEAFF
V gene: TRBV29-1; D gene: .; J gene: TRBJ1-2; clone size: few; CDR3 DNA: TGCAGCGTTGAAGTGCCGAGGCCAGTCTATGGCTACACCTTC; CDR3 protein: CSVEVPRPVYGYTF
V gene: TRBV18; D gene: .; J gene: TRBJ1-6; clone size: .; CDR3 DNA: TGTGCCAGCTCACCCCGCGGCTCATGGGGCATTAATTCACCCCTCCACTTT; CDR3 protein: CASSPRGSWGINSPLHF
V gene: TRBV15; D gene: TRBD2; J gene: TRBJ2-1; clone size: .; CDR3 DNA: TGTGCCACCAGCTCCCGAAGAGCTAGCGGGGGGAACAATGAGCAGTTCTTC; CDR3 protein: CATSSRRASGGNNEQFF
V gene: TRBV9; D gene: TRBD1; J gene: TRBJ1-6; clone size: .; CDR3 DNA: TGTGCCAGCAGCCCTCGGGACAGGGGTAATTCACCCCTCCACTTT; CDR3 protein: CASSPRDRGNSPLHF
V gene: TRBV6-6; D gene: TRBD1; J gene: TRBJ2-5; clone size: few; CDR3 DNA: TGTGCCAGCAGTTACTTCCGGACAGGCCAAGAGACCCAGTACTTC; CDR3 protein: CASSYFRTGQETQYF
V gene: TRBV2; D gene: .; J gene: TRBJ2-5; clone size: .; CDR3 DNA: TGTGCCAGCCGTCGACAGGAAGGGGAGACCCAGTACTTC; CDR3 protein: CASRRQEGETQYF
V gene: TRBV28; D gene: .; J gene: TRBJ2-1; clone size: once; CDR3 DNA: TGTGCCAGCAGCTATAATAGACTACAGATTAGGTACCAGTTCTTC; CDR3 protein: CASSYNRLQIRYQFF
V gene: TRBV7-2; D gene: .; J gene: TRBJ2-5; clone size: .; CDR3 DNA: TGTGCCAGCATCCCTGGAAGGGGAGAGACCCAGTACTTC; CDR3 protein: CASIPGRGETQYF
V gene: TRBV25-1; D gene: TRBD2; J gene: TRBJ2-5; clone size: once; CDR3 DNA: TGTGCCAGCAGTGAGATTGCGGGAGGATTCGAGACCCAGTACTTC; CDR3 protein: CASSEIAGGFETQYF
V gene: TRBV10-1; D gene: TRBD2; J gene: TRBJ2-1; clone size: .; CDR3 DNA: TGCGCCAGCAGTGAGGGGACTAGCGGAAGAAAGCAGTTCTTC; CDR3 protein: CASSEGTSGRKQFF
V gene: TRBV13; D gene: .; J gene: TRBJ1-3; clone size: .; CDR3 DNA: TGTGCCAGCAGCTTAGGGGGCAGAGAGGGAAACACCATATATTTT; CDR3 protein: CASSLGGREGNTIYF
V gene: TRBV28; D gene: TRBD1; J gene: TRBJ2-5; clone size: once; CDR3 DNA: TGTGCCAGCAAGCCTCGGACAGGGTTGTACCAAGAGACCCAGTACTTC; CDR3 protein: CASKPRTGLYQETQYF
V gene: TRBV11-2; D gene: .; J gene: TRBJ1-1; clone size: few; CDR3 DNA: TGTGCCAGCAGCGGAACGAACACTGAAGCTTTCTTT; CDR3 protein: CASSGTNTEAFF
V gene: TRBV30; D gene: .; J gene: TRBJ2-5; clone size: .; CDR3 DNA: TGTGCCTGGAGCGTTGGGGAGACCCAGTACTTC; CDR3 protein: CAWSVGETQYF
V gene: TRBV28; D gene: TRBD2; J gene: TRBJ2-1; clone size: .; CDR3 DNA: TGTGCCAGCAGTTTAGAGGTAGCGGGAGGGATGGATGAGCAGTTCTTC; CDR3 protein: CASSLEVAGGMDEQFF
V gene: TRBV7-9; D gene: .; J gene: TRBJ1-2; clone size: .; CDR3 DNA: TGTGCCAGCAGCGAACAGGGAGGTCCTAACTATGGCTACACCTTC; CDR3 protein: CASSEQGGPNYGYTF
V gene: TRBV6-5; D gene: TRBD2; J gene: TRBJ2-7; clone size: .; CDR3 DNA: TGTGCCAGCAGTTTGAACCCTCTAGCGGGCATCTACGAGCAGTACTTC; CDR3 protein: CASSLNPLAGIYEQYF
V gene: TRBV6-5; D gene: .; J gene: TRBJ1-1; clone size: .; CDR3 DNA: TGTGCCAGTTGGAGGCTCAAGGACACTGAAGCTTTCTTT; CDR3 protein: CASWRLKDTEAFF
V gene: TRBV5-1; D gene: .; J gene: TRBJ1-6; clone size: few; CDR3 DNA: TGCGCCAGCAGCTTGGGAGGGCGACATAATTCACCCCTCCACTTT; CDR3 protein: CASSLGGRHNSPLHF
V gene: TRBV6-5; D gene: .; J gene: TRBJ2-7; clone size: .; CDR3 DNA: TGTGCCAGCACCCCAGGGGGGGCCACCTACGAGCAGTACTTC; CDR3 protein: CASTPGGATYEQYF
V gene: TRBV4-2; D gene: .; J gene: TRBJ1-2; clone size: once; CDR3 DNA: TGTGCCAGCAGCCAAGCTCTCGCAGGGCCAAACCTCCATGGCTACACCTTC; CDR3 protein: CASSQALAGPNLHGYTF
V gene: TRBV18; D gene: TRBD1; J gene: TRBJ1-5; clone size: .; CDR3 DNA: TGTGCCAGCTCACCTTTAGGGACAGAGTTTTACCAGCCCCAGCATTTT; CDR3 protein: CASSPLGTEFYQPQHF
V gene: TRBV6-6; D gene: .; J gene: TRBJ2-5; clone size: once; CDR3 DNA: TGTGCCAGCAGTGGTTTTAGGGAGACCCAGTACTTC; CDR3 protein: CASSGFRETQYF
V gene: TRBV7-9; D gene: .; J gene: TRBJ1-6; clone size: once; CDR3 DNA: TGTGCCAGCAGCTTAACCCACTCCTCGGGGTCACCCCTCCACTTT; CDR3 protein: CASSLTHSSGSPLHF
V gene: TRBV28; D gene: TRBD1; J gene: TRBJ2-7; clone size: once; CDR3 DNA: TGTGCCAGCAGTTCCGGGACAGGGCCCTACGAGCAGTACTTC; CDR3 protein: CASSSGTGPYEQYF
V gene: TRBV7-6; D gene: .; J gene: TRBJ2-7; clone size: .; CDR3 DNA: TGTGCCAGCAGCTTACTGGAGGGCCACGAGCAGTACTTC; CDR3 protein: CASSLLEGHEQYF
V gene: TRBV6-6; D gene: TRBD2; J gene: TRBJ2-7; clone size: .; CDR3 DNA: TGTGCCAGCAGGCACGGGCTAGCGGGGACCTACGAGCAGTACTTC; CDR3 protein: CASRHGLAGTYEQYF
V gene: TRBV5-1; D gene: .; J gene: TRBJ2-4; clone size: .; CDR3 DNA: TGCGCCAGCAGCTTAGGCACCTCGGCCCACATTCAGTACTTC; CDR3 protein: CASSLGTSAHIQYF
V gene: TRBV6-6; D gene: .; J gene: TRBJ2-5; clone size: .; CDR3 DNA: TGTGCCAGCAGTTTCGGTCCCCGACAGGAGACCCAGTACTTC; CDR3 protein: CASSFGPRQETQYF
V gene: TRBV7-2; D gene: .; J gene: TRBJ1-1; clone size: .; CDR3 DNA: TGTGCCAGCAGCTTAGGGGCTGGGGTCAACACTGAAGCTTTCTTT; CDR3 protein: CASSLGAGVNTEAFF
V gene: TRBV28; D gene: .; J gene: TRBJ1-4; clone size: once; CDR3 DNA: TGTGCCAGCAGTTTCATAGCAGAAAATGAAAAACTGTTTTTT; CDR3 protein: CASSFIAENEKLFF
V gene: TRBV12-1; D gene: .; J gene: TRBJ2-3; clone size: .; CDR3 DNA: TGTGCCAGCAGCTTTCCGGGACAGGGGACAGATACGCAGTATTTT; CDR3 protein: CASSFPGQGTDTQYF
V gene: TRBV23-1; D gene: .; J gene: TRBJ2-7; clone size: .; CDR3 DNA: TGCGCCAGCAGCGTCTGCCATGCTTTGCCCTCCTACGAGCAGTACTTC; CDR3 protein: CASSVCHALPSYEQYF
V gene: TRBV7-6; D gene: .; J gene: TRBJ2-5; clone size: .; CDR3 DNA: TGTGCCAGCAGCTTCGGACCGACCCAAGAGACCCAGTACTTC; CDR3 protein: CASSFGPTQETQYF
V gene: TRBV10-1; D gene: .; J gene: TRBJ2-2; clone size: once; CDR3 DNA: TGCGCCAGCAGTGGGGGGACGGCGAACACCGGGGAGCTGTTTTTT; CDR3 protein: CASSGGTANTGELFF
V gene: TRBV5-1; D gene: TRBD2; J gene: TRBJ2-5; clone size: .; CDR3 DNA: TGCGCCAGCAGCACCGGGAGGGTAGGGGAGACCCAGTACTTC; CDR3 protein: CASSTGRVGETQYF
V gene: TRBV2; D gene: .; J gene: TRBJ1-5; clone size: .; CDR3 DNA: TGTGCCAGCAGTGGCGACAGTCTCCTTGGGGGGCCCCAGCATTTT; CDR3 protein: CASSGDSLLGGPQHF
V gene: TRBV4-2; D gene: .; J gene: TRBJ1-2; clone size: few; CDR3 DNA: TGTGCCAGCAGCTTTAGAGGGGACGTAGGTTATGGCTACACCTTC; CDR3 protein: CASSFRGDVGYGYTF
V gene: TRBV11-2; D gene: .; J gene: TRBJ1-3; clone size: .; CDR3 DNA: TGTGCCAGCAGCATCAGTGGAAACACCATATATTTT; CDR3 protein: CASSISGNTIYF
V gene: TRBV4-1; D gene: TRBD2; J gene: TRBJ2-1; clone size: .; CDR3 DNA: TGCGCCAGCAGCCACCCGGCGACTAGCGGTGGCAATGAGCAGTTCTTC; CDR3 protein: CASSHPATSGGNEQFF
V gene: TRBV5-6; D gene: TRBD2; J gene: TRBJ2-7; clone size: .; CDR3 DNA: TGTGCCAGCAGCTTGGGGAGGGCGGGAGTATTCCTCTTC; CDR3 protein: CASSLGRAGVFLF
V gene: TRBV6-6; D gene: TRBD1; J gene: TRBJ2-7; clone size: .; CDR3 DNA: TGTGCCAGCAGTTTTACCCCGGACAGGGGAAACGAGCAGTACTTC; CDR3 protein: CASSFTPDRGNEQYF
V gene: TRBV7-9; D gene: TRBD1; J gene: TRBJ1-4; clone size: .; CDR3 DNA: TGTGCCAGCAGCCAGTGGACAGGGGGCCTTGCAACTAATGAAAAACTGTTTTTT; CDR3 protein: CASSQWTGGLATNEKLFF
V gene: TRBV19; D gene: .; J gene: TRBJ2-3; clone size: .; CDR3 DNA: TGTGCCAGTAGTAAGGAGGGGCATCGTCGAGGCACAGATACGCAGTATTTT; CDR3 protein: CASSKEGHRRGTDTQYF
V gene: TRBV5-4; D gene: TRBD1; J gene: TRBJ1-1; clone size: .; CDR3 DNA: TGTGCCAGCAGGGGACAGGGCGCCACTGAAGCTTTCTTT; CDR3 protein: CASRGQGATEAFF
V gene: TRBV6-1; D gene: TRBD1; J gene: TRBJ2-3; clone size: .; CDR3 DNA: TGTGCCAGCAGTCCCCGACAGGGAGTCGATACGCAGTATTTT; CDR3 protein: CASSPRQGVDTQYF
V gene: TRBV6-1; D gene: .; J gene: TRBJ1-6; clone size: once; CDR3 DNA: TGTGCCAGCAGTAACCACAGGAATTCACCCCTCCACTTT; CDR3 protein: CASSNHRNSPLHF
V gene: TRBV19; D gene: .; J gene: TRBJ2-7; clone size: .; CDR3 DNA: TGTGCCAGTAGTAAGACAGGCTCCTACGAGCAGTACTTC; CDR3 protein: CASSKTGSYEQYF
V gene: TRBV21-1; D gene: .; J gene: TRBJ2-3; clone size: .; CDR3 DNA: TGTGCCAGCAGCAGACTTCTAGCGGGAGGGAGGTATGGCACAGATACGCAGTATTTT; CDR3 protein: CASSRLLAGGRYGTDTQYF
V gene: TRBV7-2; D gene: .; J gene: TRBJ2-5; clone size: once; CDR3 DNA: TGTGCCAGCAGCTTGACGCCCGGGACTCGACGACGGGGGACCCAGTACTTC; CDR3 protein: CASSLTPGTRRRGTQYF
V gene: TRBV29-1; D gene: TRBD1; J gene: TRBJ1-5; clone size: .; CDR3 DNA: TGCAGTGCGGGACAGCAAAATCAGCCCCAGCATTTT; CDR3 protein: CSAGQQNQPQHF